This T cell receptor beta chain was captured in a study of T cells expressing NK-cell markers (TCRdb year 2020). About the full investigation: In sorted CD3+CD56+NKG2C+, CD3+CD56+NKG2C- and CD3+CD56-NKG2C+ T-cell subsets from several donors, TCR beta-chain repertoires were profiled. Among the eight sequenced donors, seven were HCMV-seropositive and one was HCMV-seronegative. All eight donors whose samples were sequenced were randomly selected healthy volunteers, three of them men and five women. The libraries were sequenced on Illumina HiSeq 2000/2500, MiSeq or NextSeq, producing 2 x 150 bp reads.

The paper as a whole reports these results and caveats: In several donors, the dominant CD3+CD56+NKG2C+ clonotypes were found to rank among the top 10 CD8+ clonotypes and to make up about 1.0-8% of CD8+ T cells. Whether the expanded NKG2C-expressing T cell clones were specific for HCMV antigens remained unclear. Those dominant clonotypes were again the most abundant among CD3+CD56-NKG2C+ cells in a few donors, at about 28.3-60.1%.

For sequencing, an Illumina HiSeq 2000 was employed. TCR beta cDNA libraries were made by 5'RACE template switching that added a universal primer site and unique molecular identifiers. Priming for cDNA synthesis came from the TCR beta constant segment, and two successive PCR amplification steps followed. In the authors' own workflow: MIGEC was used to demultiplex reads and group the reads by UMI, and MiTCR was used to assemble and quantify clonotypes. Only TCR cDNA sequences supported by at least two reads were kept to exclude erroneous sequences. The tcR package was used for downstream repertoire analysis, and clonotypes were matched across fractions by CDR3 nucleotide sequence plus V segment. VDJmatch was used to annotate antigen specificity against VDJdb, with one amino acid substitution allowed in CDR3. Once TCRdb had reprocessed the reads, it stored one entry per CDR3 protein sequence and supplied no DNA. The V and J calls follow TCRdb's processing rather than the paper's. This sample's clone table shows some 500,000 distinct CDR3 sequences. More than 1.4% of the sample lies in the top ten.

HCMV-specific IgG was detected in serum with a commercial ELISA kit to determine HCMV serostatus. Ficoll density gradient centrifugation was used to isolate peripheral blood mononuclear cells from blood. The CDR3, cysteine through phenylalanine, is 15 amino acids long. The DNA sequence is not available. From a lookup of the germline V gene, CDR1 and CDR2 are MNHEY and SVGAGI. About this clonotype: It has no known antigen specificity.

Recombination connected TRBV6-5 to TRBJ1-1; TCRdb designates TRBD1, a call that cannot be tested without DNA. The source is a woman in her fifties or sixties in good health. Donor details come from another sample of the same person, matched by shared clones. The sample was blood T cells: a sorted CD56 or NKG2C T cell subset, CD4+ or CD8+ T cells, or bulk PBMC T cells (not recorded which). Here the CDR3 is given as CASSYSGTGNTEAFF.